These T cell receptor beta chains were read from a single sample in a study of blood T cell repertoires in COVID-19. Assay used: immunoSEQ multiplex PCR; TCRdb lists only in-frame clones, some missing. The data contain 200,000 to 250,000 clones, about 80% of them singletons. Material: peripheral blood. The receptors shown here come from a woman aged 50 to 60 with acute or convalescent COVID-19. The conserved cysteine and the conserved F or W are not part of the CDR3 here.

J	V	CDR3
TRBJ1-2	TRBV6-4	ASSGTGGGSYT
TRBJ1-5	TRBV19	ASTPGQVPQPQH
TRBJ2-3	TRBV4-1	ASSSPTGGSTDTQY
TRBJ2-5	TRBV30	AWGSWRETQY
TRBJ1-2	TRBV5-1	ASSLGSTGVDGYT
TRBJ1-2	TRBV5-5	ASSALRGAEGYT
TRBJ1-1	TRBV3-1/TRBV3-2	ASSSRVNTEAF
TRBJ1-4	TRBV15	ATNMGGEKLF
TRBJ2-7	TRBV29-1	SASGSLSSYEQY
TRBJ2-1	TRBV9	ASSVGTGGREQF
TRBJ2-1	TRBV6-5	ASKMSSYNEQF
TRBJ2-7	TRBV7-7	ATPEGEAYEQY
TRBJ1-2	TRBV2	ASSEAVGSQTYGYT
TRBJ2-7	TRBV6-1	ASSEGWQGHYEQY
TRBJ1-2	TRBV2	ASSEDGPTNYGYT
TRBJ2-3	TRBV5-1	ASSSGQFTDTQY
TRBJ1-2	TRBV7-2	ASSFQSNYGYT
TRBJ1-1	TRBV23-1	ASTTWGGENTEAF
TRBJ2-1	TRBV10-3	AISEVAGANNEQF
TRBJ1-2	TRBV7-2	ASSLEGAIYGYT
TRBJ2-1	TRBV28	ASSLTSGNRNEQF
TRBJ2-7	TRBV6-2/TRBV6-3	ASSYPGQSYEQY
TRBJ2-7	TRBV7-9	ASSTRESSYEQY
TRBJ2-7	TRBV7-2	ASSLVAGGAYEQY
TRBJ1-3	TRBV23-1	ASSQRWQDSGNTIY
TRBJ1-1	TRBV3-1/TRBV3-2	ASSPLTGVGTEAF